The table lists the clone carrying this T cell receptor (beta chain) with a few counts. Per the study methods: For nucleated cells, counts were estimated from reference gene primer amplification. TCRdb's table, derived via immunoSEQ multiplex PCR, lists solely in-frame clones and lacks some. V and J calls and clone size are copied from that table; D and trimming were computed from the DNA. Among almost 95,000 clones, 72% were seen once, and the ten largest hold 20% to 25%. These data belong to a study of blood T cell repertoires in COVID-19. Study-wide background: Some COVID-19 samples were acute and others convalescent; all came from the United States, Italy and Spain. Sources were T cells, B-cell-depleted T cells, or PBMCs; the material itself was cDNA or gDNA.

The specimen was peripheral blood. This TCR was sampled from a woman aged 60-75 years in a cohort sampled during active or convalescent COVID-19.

CDR3 bases: TGTGCCAGCAGCGAAACCTCGACTAGACGGGATACGCAGTATTTT. The encoded protein is CASSETSTRRDTQYF. The chain employs TRBV5-4 and TRBJ2-3; the D gene is possibly TRBD2 (6 bases). The CDR3 runs 15 residues. V was shortened by 4 bases and J by 6 bases, with 18 bases between the two germline ends. Germline CDR1 and CDR2: SGHNT and YYREEE (reference sequence).